The present entry profiles one T cell receptor (beta chain) with its context. This specimen belongs to a study of blood T cell repertoires in COVID-19. At the level of the study: The study drew acute and convalescent COVID-19 samples from the United States, Italy and Spain.

Clones were read by immunoSEQ multiplex PCR, and TCRdb kept only the in-frame ones, dropping some. The sample includes about 220,000 clones, around 88% of them seen just once. J was trimmed by 2 bases and V by 1 base; bases with no gene match: 6. The CDR3 consists of 18 residues. Germline lookup yields CDR1 LGHDT and CDR2 YNNKEL (reference sequence). Sequencing used peripheral blood. The chain joins TRBV3-1 (or the pseudogene TRBV3-2) to TRBJ2-3; TRBD2 agrees at 13 bases. The receptor was derived from a woman in her thirties who had recovered from COVID-19. CDR3 bases: TGTGCCAGCAGCCAAGCCCGAGGACTAGCGGGGGTCACAGATACGCAGTATTTT. It specifies CASSQARGLAGVTDTQYF.